This TCR beta chain was sequenced in a study of OX40 agonist ivuxolimab in advanced cancers. Study details: An agonistic anti-OX40 (CD134) antibody, ivuxolimab, was used to treat the patients. Partial responses were observed in three patients, of whom one had hepatocellular carcinoma and two had cutaneous melanoma.

Trimming stripped 8 bases from V and 1 base from J, with 6 bases between. The CDR3 consists of 12 residues. Germline-derived CDR1 and CDR2 are SGHVS and FQNEAQ. Here immunoSEQ multiplex PCR was the method, and the copy in TCRdb shows in-frame clones only, minus some. The table records approximately 23,000 clones, roughly 86% of them present only once. Concerning this clone itself: As yet, its antigen is unknown.

Study-level findings and limits: CD8+ T cells averaged more expanded clones than CD4+. Partial responders treated at 0.1-3.0 mg/kg exhibited clonal expansion among the lowest measured.

The input for sequencing was CD4+ or CD8+ T cells sorted from blood, taken in a trial of the OX40 agonist ivuxolimab. The TCR comes from an adult with an advanced solid tumor such as melanoma, head and neck, liver or kidney cancer. The rearrangement uses TRBV7-8 and TRBJ2-1; the D gene is possibly TRBD1 (5 bases). The CDR3 sequence is CASGHSYNEQFF. For the CDR3, the DNA is TGTGCCAGCGGACATTCCTACAATGAGCAGTTCTTC.